The clone carrying this TCR beta chain was seen only once. The antigen is unknown. CDR1 and CDR2 (germline): SGHDT, YYEEEE. The CDR3 is made up of 14 amino acids. V trimming: 4 bases; J trimming: 4 bases; junction bases outside the gene matches: 6. This sample was taken from a study of T cell responses to AZD1222 COVID-19 vaccine. Findings and limits, study-wide: Nearly half of spike-specific TCRs reportedly target variant regions that are unmutated in the B.1.351 and B.1.1.7 variants. No repertoire was sampled before or during the peak T cell response, only after it. Mostly white British, mostly female donors; authors suggested clonal diversity may be underestimated. Spike-wide vaccine-associated CD4 TCRs dominated at 160-218 and 743-854.

Measured with immunoSEQ multiplex PCR; TCRdb has only the in-frame clones, and not every one. The table lists approximately 120,000 clones, around 89% of them singletons, with roughly 10% in the top ten. This receptor was obtained from an adult in good health. The sample in question was peripheral blood, obtained on day 0 of MenACWY control vaccination. This chain joins TRBV5-6 and TRBJ1-2; TRBD1 aligns across 8 bases. The CDR3 reads CASSKNGQGYGYTF. In nucleotides, the CDR3 is TGTGCCAGCAGCAAAAATGGACAGGGCTATGGCTACACCTTC.